This TCR beta chain comes out of a study of blood T cell repertoires in COVID-19. About the study: The samples span acute and convalescent COVID-19 from the United States, Italy and Spain. Sources were T cells, B-cell-depleted T cells, or PBMCs; the material itself was cDNA or gDNA.

Germline loops: CDR1 SNHLY, CDR2 FYNNEI. There are 14 residues in the CDR3. V lost 4 bases to trimming and J lost 0 bases, with 7 bases between them. Per the study methods: Estimated nucleated cell counts came from reference gene primer amplification. This table comes from immunoSEQ multiplex PCR, and its TCRdb copy is limited to in-frame clones, with some not included. That table gives V, J and clone size, and the DNA gave D and trimming. The data contain 200,000 to 250,000 clones, about four fifths of them singletons. Donors in Cohort 3 counted as recovered after two negative PCRs, clearance, or symptom resolution. This clone appeared a few times.

Sequencing used PBMCs or T cells enriched from blood (not recorded which). The chain uses TRBV2 and TRBJ1-5, with unresolved D. This sequence originates from a man in his fifties or sixties who had recovered from COVID-19. The CDR3 nucleotides read TGTGCCAGCAGTGGCGGTATTAGCAATCAGCCCCAGCATTTT. Its protein is CASSGGISNQPQHF.